The rows below give T cell receptor beta chains drawn from one sample of a study of shared clonotypes between healthy human individuals. Sequencing was performed with immunoSEQ multiplex PCR; in TCRdb, only in-frame clones are kept and a portion is missing. The sample lists about 2.4 million clones; over 85% were seen once. Sequencing was performed on naive CD4+ T cells from PBMCs. The source of these receptors is a man in his late teens or twenties in good health. Some clones in this sample may be carry-over from other donors' samples. Both conserved end residues are part of each CDR3. The D gene is left open where the match is weak. Rows give clone size only sometimes, using once, few, many, or a class for an expanded clone.

d_call: -; v_call: TRBV28; j_call: TRBJ1-1; clone_size: few; cdr3_aa: CASSLILVAGNAFF; cdr3_nt: TGTGCCAGCAGTTTAATCCTGGTGGCGGGGAACGCTTTCTTT
d_call: -; v_call: TRBV6-1; j_call: TRBJ1-4; clone_size: -; cdr3_aa: CASSPQGEKLFF; cdr3_nt: TGTGCCAGCAGTCCCCAGGGCGAAAAACTGTTTTTT
d_call: -; v_call: TRBV11-1; j_call: TRBJ2-1; clone_size: -; cdr3_aa: CASSLELRSPTDEQFF; cdr3_nt: TGTGCCAGCAGCTTAGAGTTGCGCTCCCCGACGGATGAGCAGTTCTTC
d_call: TRBD2; v_call: TRBV5-5; j_call: TRBJ2-1; clone_size: -; cdr3_aa: CASSLAGNSYNEQFF; cdr3_nt: TGTGCCAGCAGCCTAGCGGGCAACTCCTACAATGAGCAGTTCTTC
d_call: -; v_call: TRBV21-1; j_call: TRBJ2-7; clone_size: -; cdr3_aa: CASSRGENEQYF; cdr3_nt: TGTGCCAGCAGCCGTGGCGAGAACGAGCAGTACTTC
d_call: TRBD2; v_call: TRBV5-1; j_call: TRBJ2-2; clone_size: -; cdr3_aa: CASSLVLAGADSTGELFF; cdr3_nt: TGCGCCAGCAGCTTGGTACTAGCGGGGGCCGACAGCACCGGGGAGCTGTTTTTT
d_call: -; v_call: TRBV20-1; j_call: TRBJ1-4; clone_size: -; cdr3_aa: CSARREKLFF; cdr3_nt: TGCAGTGCTAGACGTGAAAAACTGTTTTTT
d_call: TRBD1; v_call: TRBV19; j_call: TRBJ1-3; clone_size: once; cdr3_aa: CASITTEGASGNTIYF; cdr3_nt: TGTGCCAGTATTACTACAGAGGGGGCCTCTGGAAACACCATATATTTT
d_call: -; v_call: TRBV11-2; j_call: TRBJ2-7; clone_size: -; cdr3_aa: CASSLSGVYEQYF; cdr3_nt: TGTGCCAGCAGCTTATCAGGGGTCTACGAGCAGTACTTC
d_call: -; v_call: TRBV6-5; j_call: TRBJ1-1; clone_size: -; cdr3_aa: CASSFLRNTEAFF; cdr3_nt: TGTGCCAGCAGTTTCTTGAGGAACACTGAAGCTTTCTTT
d_call: TRBD1; v_call: TRBV5-1; j_call: TRBJ2-1; clone_size: -; cdr3_aa: CASSPDRGRDEQFF; cdr3_nt: TGCGCCAGCAGCCCGGACAGGGGGCGGGATGAGCAGTTCTTC
d_call: -; v_call: TRBV7-2; j_call: TRBJ2-3; clone_size: -; cdr3_aa: CASSLAQGPQYF; cdr3_nt: TGTGCCAGCAGCTTAGCCCAGGGACCGCAGTATTTT
d_call: TRBD1; v_call: TRBV28; j_call: TRBJ2-5; clone_size: -; cdr3_aa: CASSFLRGRLETQYF; cdr3_nt: TGTGCCAGCAGTTTTCTCAGGGGGCGGTTGGAGACCCAGTACTTC
d_call: -; v_call: TRBV29-1; j_call: TRBJ2-7; clone_size: -; cdr3_aa: CSGGEQGNEQYF; cdr3_nt: TGCAGCGGGGGGGAACAGGGAAACGAGCAGTACTTC
d_call: -; v_call: TRBV7-9; j_call: TRBJ2-7; clone_size: -; cdr3_aa: CASSLVLTFGGESTYEQYF; cdr3_nt: TGTGCCAGCAGCTTAGTCCTGACCTTCGGAGGGGAGAGCACCTACGAGCAGTACTTC
d_call: TRBD1; v_call: TRBV5-1; j_call: TRBJ2-5; clone_size: -; cdr3_aa: CASSRGDRGKETQYF; cdr3_nt: TGCGCCAGCAGCAGGGGGGACAGGGGTAAAGAGACCCAGTACTTC
d_call: -; v_call: TRBV5-4; j_call: TRBJ2-1; clone_size: -; cdr3_aa: CASSSPGTPYNEQFF; cdr3_nt: TGTGCCAGCAGCTCCCCCGGGACCCCATACAATGAGCAGTTCTTC
d_call: -; v_call: TRBV5-1; j_call: TRBJ1-2; clone_size: -; cdr3_aa: CASSLVPGDYGYTF; cdr3_nt: TGCGCCAGCAGCTTGGTTCCAGGGGACTATGGCTACACCTTC
d_call: TRBD1; v_call: TRBV5-1; j_call: TRBJ2-2; clone_size: -; cdr3_aa: CASFDRGAPSTGELFF; cdr3_nt: TGCGCCAGCTTTGACAGGGGGGCCCCGAGCACCGGGGAGCTGTTTTTT
d_call: TRBD2; v_call: TRBV7-2; j_call: TRBJ2-7; clone_size: -; cdr3_aa: CASSLDFGLAGVNEQYF; cdr3_nt: TGTGCCAGCAGCTTAGACTTCGGGCTAGCGGGAGTAAACGAGCAGTACTTC
d_call: -; v_call: TRBV11-3; j_call: TRBJ2-5; clone_size: -; cdr3_aa: CASSRNRQGTQYF; cdr3_nt: TGTGCCAGCAGCCGAAATAGGCAAGGGACCCAGTACTTC
d_call: TRBD2; v_call: TRBV5-4; j_call: TRBJ2-1; clone_size: -; cdr3_aa: CASSPTGTRSYNEQFF; cdr3_nt: TGTGCCAGCAGCCCGACCGGGACTAGAAGCTACAATGAGCAGTTCTTC
d_call: -; v_call: TRBV6-1; j_call: TRBJ2-3; clone_size: few; cdr3_aa: CASSEAYYRTTDTQYF; cdr3_nt: TGTGCCAGCAGTGAAGCGTATTACAGGACCACAGATACGCAGTATTTT
d_call: -; v_call: TRBV6-4; j_call: TRBJ1-1; clone_size: -; cdr3_aa: CASSAGTDTEAFF; cdr3_nt: TGTGCCAGCAGCGCCGGGACCGACACTGAAGCTTTCTTT
d_call: -; v_call: TRBV18; j_call: TRBJ2-7; clone_size: -; cdr3_aa: CASSSGETIEQYF; cdr3_nt: TGTGCCAGCTCGTCAGGGGAGACGATCGAGCAGTACTTC
d_call: -; v_call: TRBV29-1; j_call: TRBJ2-3; clone_size: -; cdr3_aa: CSVEEGDTQYF; cdr3_nt: TGCAGCGTTGAAGAGGGGGATACGCAGTATTTT
d_call: -; v_call: TRBV7-2; j_call: TRBJ2-7; clone_size: -; cdr3_aa: CASSADRQSYEQYF; cdr3_nt: TGTGCCAGCAGCGCAGACCGACAGTCCTACGAGCAGTACTTC
d_call: TRBD1; v_call: TRBV5-1; j_call: TRBJ2-1; clone_size: -; cdr3_aa: CASSLQGALNEQFF; cdr3_nt: TGCGCCAGCAGCCTACAGGGGGCCTTAAATGAGCAGTTCTTC
d_call: -; v_call: TRBV7-2; j_call: TRBJ2-7; clone_size: -; cdr3_aa: CASSLASVSGAYEQYF; cdr3_nt: TGTGCCAGCAGCTTAGCTAGTGTGAGCGGAGCCTACGAGCAGTACTTC
d_call: -; v_call: TRBV25-1; j_call: TRBJ1-1; clone_size: few; cdr3_aa: CASRENTEAFF; cdr3_nt: TGTGCCAGCAGAGAGAACACTGAAGCTTTCTTT
d_call: -; v_call: TRBV12-1; j_call: TRBJ2-6; clone_size: -; cdr3_aa: CASSFGPILAGEFGANVLTF; cdr3_nt: TGTGCCAGCAGCTTTGGACCTATACTAGCGGGAGAGTTTGGGGCCAACGTCCTGACTTTC
d_call: -; v_call: TRBV6-5; j_call: TRBJ2-7; clone_size: -; cdr3_aa: CASSRAYEQYF; cdr3_nt: TGTGCCAGCAGTCGAGCCTACGAGCAGTACTTC
d_call: TRBD1; v_call: TRBV18; j_call: TRBJ1-1; clone_size: few; cdr3_aa: CASSPDRGNTEAFF; cdr3_nt: TGTGCCAGCTCACCAGACAGGGGGAACACTGAAGCTTTCTTT
d_call: -; v_call: TRBV28; j_call: TRBJ2-7; clone_size: -; cdr3_aa: CASKFGGLGNEQYF; cdr3_nt: TGTGCCAGCAAATTCGGGGGGCTAGGGAACGAGCAGTACTTC
d_call: -; v_call: TRBV7-8; j_call: TRBJ2-1; clone_size: -; cdr3_aa: CASGGFEKNEQFF; cdr3_nt: TGTGCCAGCGGGGGGTTTGAGAAGAATGAGCAGTTCTTC
d_call: -; v_call: TRBV11-1; j_call: TRBJ2-7; clone_size: -; cdr3_aa: CASSLGTDGLYEQYF; cdr3_nt: TGTGCCAGCAGCTTAGGCACGGACGGTCTCTACGAGCAGTACTTC
d_call: -; v_call: TRBV7-9; j_call: TRBJ1-1; clone_size: once; cdr3_aa: CASSLDGRVNTEAFF; cdr3_nt: TGTGCCAGCAGCTTAGATGGCAGGGTGAACACTGAAGCTTTCTTT
d_call: TRBD1; v_call: TRBV19; j_call: TRBJ1-5; clone_size: -; cdr3_aa: CASSPRLGQDGTGARGHQPQHF; cdr3_nt: TGTGCCAGTAGCCCAAGGTTGGGTCAGGATGGGACAGGGGCCCGAGGACATCAGCCCCAGCATTTT
d_call: TRBD2; v_call: TRBV4-3; j_call: TRBJ2-2; clone_size: once; cdr3_aa: CASSQDSGAYTGELFF; cdr3_nt: TGCGCCAGCAGCCAAGATAGCGGGGCTTACACCGGGGAGCTGTTTTTT
d_call: -; v_call: TRBV2; j_call: TRBJ2-7; clone_size: -; cdr3_aa: CASLAGSYEQYF; cdr3_nt: TGTGCCAGCCTCGCTGGCTCCTACGAGCAGTACTTC
d_call: -; v_call: TRBV28; j_call: TRBJ1-2; clone_size: -; cdr3_aa: CASSKKDRLYGGYTF; cdr3_nt: TGTGCCAGCAGTAAGAAGGACAGACTGTATGGCGGCTACACCTTC
d_call: -; v_call: TRBV20-1; j_call: TRBJ1-2; clone_size: -; cdr3_aa: CSANSRYGYTF; cdr3_nt: TGCAGTGCCAACTCGAGATATGGCTACACCTTC
d_call: -; v_call: TRBV5-1; j_call: TRBJ1-1; clone_size: few; cdr3_aa: CASSLAEGHRMNTEAFF; cdr3_nt: TGCGCCAGCAGCTTGGCCGAGGGACACAGGATGAACACTGAAGCTTTCTTT
d_call: -; v_call: TRBV28; j_call: TRBJ2-3; clone_size: -; cdr3_aa: CASSFNPGGVGTQYF; cdr3_nt: TGTGCCAGCAGTTTTAACCCCGGAGGTGTAGGTACGCAGTATTTT
d_call: -; v_call: TRBV9; j_call: TRBJ2-7; clone_size: -; cdr3_aa: CASSVHSNSYEQYF; cdr3_nt: TGTGCCAGCAGCGTTCACAGTAACTCCTACGAGCAGTACTTC
d_call: -; v_call: TRBV19; j_call: TRBJ1-5; clone_size: -; cdr3_aa: CASSISAYQPQHF; cdr3_nt: TGTGCCAGTAGTATTTCCGCTTATCAGCCCCAGCATTTT
d_call: TRBD2; v_call: TRBV5-1; j_call: TRBJ2-3; clone_size: -; cdr3_aa: CASRSRASGGSTDTQYF; cdr3_nt: TGCGCCAGCCGTAGTAGGGCTAGCGGGGGTAGCACAGATACGCAGTATTTT
d_call: -; v_call: TRBV5-8; j_call: TRBJ2-5; clone_size: -; cdr3_aa: CASSPSGETQYF; cdr3_nt: TGTGCCAGCAGCCCCTCGGGAGAGACCCAGTACTTC
d_call: TRBD1; v_call: TRBV25-1; j_call: TRBJ1-2; clone_size: -; cdr3_aa: CASSDSGTGEFFDGYTF; cdr3_nt: TGTGCCAGCAGTGATTCCGGGACAGGGGAGTTCTTTGATGGCTACACCTTC
d_call: -; v_call: TRBV5-1; j_call: TRBJ2-3; clone_size: -; cdr3_aa: CASSMEGGTDTQYF; cdr3_nt: TGCGCCAGCAGCATGGAAGGGGGCACAGATACGCAGTATTTT
d_call: -; v_call: TRBV21-1; j_call: TRBJ2-4; clone_size: -; cdr3_aa: CASSTRTGLSGRTDIQYF; cdr3_nt: TGTGCCAGCAGCACTCGGACAGGGCTTAGTGGGAGAACGGACATTCAGTACTTC
d_call: -; v_call: TRBV5-1; j_call: TRBJ1-3; clone_size: -; cdr3_aa: CASSLEPGTGNTIYF; cdr3_nt: TGCGCCAGCAGCTTGGAACCCGGGACTGGAAACACCATATATTTT
d_call: -; v_call: TRBV6-1; j_call: TRBJ1-1; clone_size: -; cdr3_aa: CASRATWITEAFF; cdr3_nt: TGTGCCAGCAGGGCTACATGGATCACTGAAGCTTTCTTT
d_call: TRBD2; v_call: TRBV5-1; j_call: TRBJ2-7; clone_size: -; cdr3_aa: CASSLTSGSRYEQYF; cdr3_nt: TGCGCCAGCAGTCTTACTAGCGGGAGTCGGTACGAGCAGTACTTC
d_call: TRBD1; v_call: TRBV9; j_call: TRBJ2-3; clone_size: -; cdr3_aa: CASSVGQGAGTDTQYF; cdr3_nt: TGTGCCAGCAGCGTAGGGCAGGGGGCTGGCACAGATACGCAGTATTTT